The 30 T cell receptor beta chains in this list originate from one sample, sequenced in a study of vaccination effects on CD4 cells after COVID-19. These receptors have no identified antigens. CD4+ T cell isolation took place after 10 days of culture. TCRdb's copy holds only in-frame clones and misses some; the assay was immunoSEQ multiplex PCR. The table lists 70,000 to 85,000 clones, roughly 80% of them singletons, with about 2.1% in the top ten. Sample: CD4+ T cells from PBMCs cultured without peptide, taken before COVID-19 vaccination. All receptors derive from a human donor who received a COVID-19 vaccine.

This clone has more than one count but fewer than ten. CDR3 amino acids: CASSLTTTMDGYTF. In nucleotides, the CDR3 is TGCGCCAGCAGCTTAACGACGACCATGGATGGCTACACCTTC. The rearrangement links TRBV5-1 to TRBJ1-2; D remains unclear. There are 14 residues in the CDR3. Trimming shortened V by 2 bases and J by 6 bases, and 14 bases separated the two germline ends. Per the germline V gene, CDR1 is SGHRS and CDR2 is YFSETQ.

The chain combines TRBV9 with TRBJ1-2; tentatively, D is TRBD1 (5 bases). The CDR3 is 14 residues long. Germline V gives CDR1 SGDLS, CDR2 YYNGEE. Trimming took off 0 bases at V and 7 bases at J, with 13 bases between the two ends. CDR3 protein: CASSVEMERGGYTF. In DNA, the CDR3 is TGTGCCAGCAGCGTAGAGATGGAGAGGGGTGGCTACACCTTC.

This clone was picked up one time. V is TRBV25-1 and J is TRBJ1-6; D perhaps matches TRBD1 (6 bases). The CDR3 extends over 14 amino acids. CDR1 and CDR2 from the germline V gene are MGHDK and SYGVNS. V was shortened by 1 base and J by 7 bases, with 8 bases between the two germline ends. Written as DNA, the CDR3 is TGTGCCAGCAGTGAATTGGACAGAAATTCACCCCTCCACTTT. It translates to CASSELDRNSPLHF.

The chain employs TRBV19 and TRBJ1-2; TRBD1 aligns across 12 bases. Germline assignment: CDR1 LNHDA and CDR2 SQIVND (reference sequence). The CDR3 loop spans 15 amino acids. Trimming took 3 bases from V and 4 from J; bases not matched to a gene: 3. The CDR3 nucleotides are TGTGCCAGTAGTATGGGGACAGGGGGCGCCTATGGCTACACCTTC. Residues: CASSMGTGGAYGYTF.

The rearrangement joins TRBV7-2 to TRBJ1-3; possible D gene TRBD1, 6 bases. CDR3 size: 18 residues. CDR1 SGHTA and CDR2 FQGNSA come from the germline V gene. The V end was cut by 6 bases, the J end by 4 bases, with 25 bases between. The DNA for the CDR3 is TGTGCCAGCAGACGTACGGGCGGCCAAGGGGGGGCCGGAAACACCATATATTTT. The encoded protein is CASRRTGGQGGAGNTIYF.

The chain uses TRBV9 and TRBJ1-6; no firm D call. V lost 3 bases, J lost 8 bases, and 12 bases lay in between. CDR3 length: 14 residues. Germline V gene lookup returns CDR1 SGDLS and CDR2 YYNGEE. This CDR3 is CASSGPGLDSPLHF. As DNA, the CDR3 is TGTGCCAGCAGCGGTCCGGGGTTAGATTCACCCCTCCACTTT. The whole variable domain, remainder taken from reference TRBV9 and TRBJ1-6, is DSGVTQTPKHLITATGQRVTLRCSPRSGDLSVYWYQQSLDQGLQFLIQYYNGEERAKGNILERFSAQQFPDLHSELNLSSLELGDSALYFCASSGPGLDSPLHFGNGTRLTVT.

The V gene is TRBV19, the J gene TRBJ1-2; D possibly corresponds to TRBD1 (6 bases). This CDR3 is 17 amino acids long. V lost 1 base to trimming and J lost 4 bases, with 19 bases between them. Germline CDR1 reads LNHDA; CDR2 reads SQIVND (reference sequence). The CDR3 bases are TGTGCCAGTAGTATAGGAGGTTTCCGGGGGCGCGTCTATGGCTACACCTTC. This codes for CASSIGGFRGRVYGYTF.

This clone was seen a single time. CDR3 protein: CASRELTTEAFF. The CDR3 bases are TGTGCCAGCAGGGAGCTGACCACTGAAGCTTTCTTT. The gene calls are TRBV28 and TRBJ1-1; no clear D gene. V dropped 6 bases and J dropped 4 bases, with 9 bases sitting between them. Germline V gene lookup returns CDR1 MDHEN and CDR2 SYDVKM. CDR3 length: 12 residues.

The V and J genes are TRBV29-1 and TRBJ1-4, with unresolved D. The CDR3 is made up of 14 amino acids. Germline V CDR1 and CDR2: SQVTM, ANQGSEA. Trimming took 4 bases from V and 8 from J, leaving 17 bases between them. CDR3 sequence (DNA): TGCAGCGTTGGTGACACCTCCCGGGGAGAAAAACTGTTTTTT. Translation gives CSVGDTSRGEKLFF.

V gene TRBV27 combines with J gene TRBJ2-5; weak D call: TRBD1 (6 bases). With 4 bases removed from V and 0 bases from J, the gap between germline ends came to 9 bases. Germline-derived CDR1 and CDR2 are MNHEY and SMNVEV (reference sequence). The CDR3 consists of 14 residues. The CDR3 DNA sequence: TGTGCCAGCAGTTGGGGACAAAACCAAGAGACCCAGTACTTC. It codes for CASSWGQNQETQYF.

The rearrangement joins TRBV11-1 to TRBJ1-2; tentative D call: TRBD1 (5 bases). V was pared by 5 bases and J by 3 bases, with 16 bases between. Germline V lookup: CDR1 SGHAT, CDR2 FQDESV (reference sequence). The CDR3 runs to 15 residues. CDR3 sequence (DNA): TGTGCCAGCAGCGCTCCCCAGGGAGGGGACTATGGCTACACCTTC. Translation gives CASSAPQGGDYGYTF.

V usage is TRBV21-1 and J usage is TRBJ2-7; the listed D gene, TRBD1, was not tested against the DNA. TRBV21-1 is assigned pseudogene status. This CDR3 has 14 residues. The DNA of the CDR3 is TGTGCCAGCAGCAAAGAGGTCAGGTCCTACGAGCAGTACGTC. Amino acid sequence: CASSKEVRSYEQYV.

This clone was detected only once. J is TRBJ1-1 and V is TRBV6-4, with 9 bases matching TRBD1. The CDR3 totals 17 residues. Germline V gives CDR1 MRHNA, CDR2 SNTAGT. The trim removed 7 bases at V and 4 bases at J, leaving 16 bases unmatched. This CDR3 is CASTSGTGHSWSTEAFF. CDR3 DNA sequence: TGTGCCAGCACGTCCGGGACAGGGCATTCTTGGAGCACTGAAGCTTTCTTT.

This clone was counted only a few times. The rearrangement links TRBV6-1 to TRBJ1-5; 9 bases are a match to TRBD1. Germline loops: CDR1 MNHNS, CDR2 SASEGT. The CDR3 is made up of 17 amino acids. The V and J ends lost 1 base and 3 bases, in that order; junction bases with no gene match: 7. This chain's CDR3 is CASSEGWTGEFNQPQHF. The CDR3, as DNA: TGTGCCAGCAGTGAAGGATGGACAGGGGAATTCAATCAGCCCCAGCATTTT.

In this sample, this clone turned up a few times. The chain has TRBV5-1 and TRBJ1-1; D ambiguous. V shed 0 bases and J shed 7 bases, with 10 bases lying between them. CDR3 length equals 13 residues. Germline values: CDR1 SGHRS, CDR2 YFSETQ. Here the CDR3 DNA reads TGCGCCAGCAGCTTGGATTTCGGATTTGAAGCTTTCTTT. It yields the protein CASSLDFGFEAFF.

V and J are TRBV5-8 and TRBJ1-5, with a possible D match to TRBD1 (6 bases). The CDR3 loop spans 16 amino acids. From germline, CDR1 is SGHTS and CDR2 YDEGEE. The V end was cut by 3 bases, the J end by 6 bases, with 19 bases between. CDR3 amino acids: CASSSWGAGASQPQHF. Here the CDR3 DNA reads TGTGCCAGCAGCTCTTGGGGGGCGGGGGCTAGTCAGCCCCAGCATTTT.

The V and J genes are TRBV28 and TRBJ1-2; no definite D call. CDR1 MDHEN and CDR2 SYDVKM come from the germline V gene. This CDR3 has 14 residues. Trimming left V 1 base short and J 7 bases short, with 13 bases between. CDR3 in DNA: TGTGCCAGCAGTTTATTTGGGGATAGGAGTGGCTACACCTTC. Protein: CASSLFGDRSGYTF.

This chain joins TRBV24-1 and TRBJ2-3, with D perhaps TRBD2 (7 bases). CDR1 and CDR2 (germline): KGHDR, SFDVKD. Trimming removed 8 bases from V and 2 bases from J, with 10 bases in between. CDR3 length: 13 amino acids. CDR3 sequence (DNA): TGTGCCACCACGGGGGGCGACACAGATACGCAGTATTTT. Protein sequence: CATTGGDTDTQYF.

This clone appeared a single time. The chain uses TRBV29-1 and TRBJ2-5, with D maybe TRBD2 (5 bases). The CDR3 spans 10 residues. With 8 bases removed from V and 4 bases from J, the gap between germline ends came to 8 bases. Germline V gives CDR1 SQVTM, CDR2 ANQGSEA. CDR3 sequence: CSMGRETQYF. The CDR3 DNA sequence: TGCAGCATGGGGAGAGAGACCCAGTACTTC. Using reference TRBV29-1 and TRBJ2-5 for the parts outside the CDR3, the full variable domain is SAVISQKPSRDICQRGTSLTIQCQVDSQVTMMFWYRQQPGQSLTLIATANQGSEATYESGFVIDKFPISRPNLTFSTLTVSNMSPEDSSIYLCSMGRETQYFGPGTRLLVL.

This sequence joins TRBV20-1 and TRBJ1-1; the D is unclear. The V gene's germline CDR1 is DFQATT and CDR2 SNEGSKA (reference sequence). The CDR3 contains 11 residues. Trimming took 1 base from V and 3 from J, leaving 3 bases between them. CDR3 sequence reads: CSARADTEAFF. CDR3 nucleotide sequence: TGCAGTGCTAGAGCGGACACTGAAGCTTTCTTT.

The J gene is TRBJ2-2, the V gene TRBV7-3, with D unclear. This CDR3 spans 14 amino acids. Trimming left V 3 bases short and J 0 bases short, with 5 bases between. The germline V gene has CDR1 SGHTA and CDR2 FQGTGA. The CDR3 sequence: CASSFEANTGELFF. The CDR3 nucleotides read TGTGCCAGCAGCTTCGAAGCGAACACCGGGGAGCTGTTTTTT.

Here the CDR3 DNA reads TGTGCCAGCTCACCACCGAGGGGGATCTCGGTTAATTCACCCCTCCACTTT. This codes for CASSPPRGISVNSPLHF. This chain connects TRBV18 to TRBJ1-6; the D gene is possibly TRBD1 (6 bases). CDR3 length: 17 amino acids. Germline values: CDR1 KGHSH, CDR2 LQKENI. V was trimmed by 0 bases and J by 6 bases, leaving 15 bases between them.

The CDR3 DNA reads as TGTGCCAGCGCCCCGACTGGGAATACGCAGTATTTT. Amino acid sequence: CASAPTGNTQYF. The V call is TRBV6-5, the J call TRBJ2-3; unclear D gene. CDR1 is MNHEY, CDR2 SVGAGI, per germline. The CDR3 totals 12 residues. The V gene lost 8 bases and the J gene lost 7 bases, with 13 bases spanning the gap.

The V call is TRBV7-2, the J call TRBJ2-4, with TRBD1 identical over 11 bases. Losses at the gene ends were 0 bases for V and 7 bases for J; bases not matched to a gene: 2. The CDR3 length is 15 residues. Germline CDR1 reads SGHTA; CDR2 reads FQGNSA. CDR3 region: CASSLAGQGANIQYF. The CDR3 region has the DNA TGTGCCAGCAGCTTAGCAGGACAGGGGGCGAACATTCAGTACTTC.

This clone appeared a few times. V gene TRBV24-1 combines with J gene TRBJ1-2, with D unclear. Trimming took off 6 bases at V and 6 bases at J, with 13 bases between the two ends. There are 13 residues in the CDR3. CDR1 KGHDR and CDR2 SFDVKD come from the germline V gene. This chain's CDR3 is CATSKTPTDGYTF. Here the CDR3 DNA reads TGTGCCACCAGTAAAACACCGACGGATGGCTACACCTTC.

The chain carries TRBV5-1 and TRBJ2-5, with D hard to call. Germline V gene lookup returns CDR1 SGHRS and CDR2 YFSETQ. Trimming took 0 bases from V and 2 from J, leaving 5 bases between them. This CDR3 has 13 residues. Here the CDR3 reads CASSLASQETQYF. In nucleotides, the CDR3 is TGCGCCAGCAGCTTGGCCAGTCAAGAGACCCAGTACTTC.

The genes are TRBV9 and TRBJ1-2; a possible D gene is TRBD1 (5 bases). The V and J ends lost 4 bases and 4 bases respectively, with 14 bases between them. From germline, CDR1 is SGDLS and CDR2 YYNGEE. This CDR3 region has 14 residues. The CDR3 here is CASSPRQTPYGYTF. The CDR3 region has the DNA TGTGCCAGCAGCCCCCGACAGACTCCCTATGGCTACACCTTC.

This clone was seen only once. J is TRBJ2-2 and V is TRBV6-5; TRBD1 is a possible D gene (6 bases). V gave up 5 bases and J gave up 1 base, with 11 bases separating them. This CDR3 region has 15 residues. Per germline, CDR1 MNHEY and CDR2 SVGAGI. This chain's CDR3 is CASSTGTLNTGELFF. In DNA form, the CDR3 reads TGTGCCAGCAGTACCGGGACACTGAACACCGGGGAGCTGTTTTTT.

The chain joins TRBV7-2 to TRBJ1-1, with D unclear. In germline, CDR1 is SGHTA, CDR2 FQGNSA. This CDR3 region has 16 residues. Trimming left V 5 bases short and J 9 bases short, with 25 bases between. CDR3 DNA: TGTGCCAGCAGCACGGGCCACGGGAGACCTCCCTCCCAAGCTTTCTTT. Protein sequence: CASSTGHGRPPSQAFF.

The chain recombines TRBV27 with TRBJ1-4; D uncertain. V shed 3 bases and J shed 2 bases, with 7 bases lying between them. The germline V gene encodes CDR1 MNHEY and CDR2 SMNVEV (reference sequence). CDR3 length: 14 amino acids. CDR3 loop: CASSFLGTNEKLFF. CDR3 nucleotides: TGTGCCAGCAGTTTTCTCGGGACTAATGAAAAACTGTTTTTT.